Many counts were recorded for the clone carrying this T cell receptor beta chain. Its antigen remains unidentified. The lymph nodes were axillary draining lymph nodes from breast cancer patients. The record originates from a study of breast tumors, draining lymph nodes, adjacent tissues. Findings and limits, study-wide: Tumors had less TCR diversity than lymph nodes, more than nontumor tissue. Findings are consistent with lymph node origin and intratumoral expansion of most tumor T cells.

TCRdb redid the calling of the multiplex PCR reads with MiXCR, one entry per CDR3 protein. The repertoire has approximately 130,000 distinct CDR3 sequences, around 20% of them found once; the top ten carry 2.2%. With 4 bases removed from V and 4 bases from J, the gap between germline ends came to 16 bases. Germline-derived CDR1 and CDR2 are DFQATT and SNEGSKA (reference sequence). The CDR3 is 14 amino acids. This sequence originates from a female donor with breast cancer. Some clones in this sample may be carry-over from other donors' samples. The chain combines TRBV20-1 with TRBJ1-2; no reliable D call. The sample taken for sequencing was axillary lymph node tissue. The CDR3 protein is CSAIDPHPTYGYTF. Written as DNA, the CDR3 is TGCAGTGCTATTGACCCACATCCTACCTATGGCTACACCTTC.